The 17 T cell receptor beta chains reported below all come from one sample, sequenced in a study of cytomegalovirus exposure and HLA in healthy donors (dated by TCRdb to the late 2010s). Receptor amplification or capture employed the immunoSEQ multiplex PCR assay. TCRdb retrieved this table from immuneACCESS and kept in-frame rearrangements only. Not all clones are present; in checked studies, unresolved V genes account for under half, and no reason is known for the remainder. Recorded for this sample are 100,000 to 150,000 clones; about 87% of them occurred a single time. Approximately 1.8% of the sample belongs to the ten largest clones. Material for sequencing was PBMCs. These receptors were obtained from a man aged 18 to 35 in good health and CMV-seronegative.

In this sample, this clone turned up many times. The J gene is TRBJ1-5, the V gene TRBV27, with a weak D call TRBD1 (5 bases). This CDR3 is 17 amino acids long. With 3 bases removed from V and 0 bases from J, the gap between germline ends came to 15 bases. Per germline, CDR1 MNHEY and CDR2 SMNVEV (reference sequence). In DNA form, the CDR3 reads TGTGCCAGCAGTTTTCAGGGTCCGGGAGATAGCAATCAGCCCCAGCATTTT. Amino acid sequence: CASSFQGPGDSNQPQHF.

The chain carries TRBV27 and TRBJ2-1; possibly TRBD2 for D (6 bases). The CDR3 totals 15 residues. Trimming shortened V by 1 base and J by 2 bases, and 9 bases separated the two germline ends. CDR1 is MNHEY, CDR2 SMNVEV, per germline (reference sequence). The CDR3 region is CASSLYAGTYNEQFF. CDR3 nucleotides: TGTGCCAGCAGTTTATATGCGGGAACCTACAATGAGCAGTTCTTC.

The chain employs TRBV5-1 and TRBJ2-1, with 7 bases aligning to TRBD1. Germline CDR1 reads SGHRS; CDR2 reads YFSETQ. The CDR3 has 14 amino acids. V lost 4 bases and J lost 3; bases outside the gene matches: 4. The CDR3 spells CASSLDRDYNEQFF. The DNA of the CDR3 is TGCGCCAGCAGCCTAGACAGGGACTACAATGAGCAGTTCTTC. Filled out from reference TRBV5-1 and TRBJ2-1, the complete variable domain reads KAGVTQTPRYLIKTRGQQVTLSCSPISGHRSVSWYQQTPGQGLQFLFEYFSETQRNKGNFPGRFSGRQFSNSRSEMNVSTLELGDSALYLCASSLDRDYNEQFFGPGTRLTVL.

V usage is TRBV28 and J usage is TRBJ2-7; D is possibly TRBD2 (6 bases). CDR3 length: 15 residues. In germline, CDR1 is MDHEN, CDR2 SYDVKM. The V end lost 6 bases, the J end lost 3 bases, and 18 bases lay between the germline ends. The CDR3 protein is CASSRGDSTGYEQYF. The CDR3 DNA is TGTGCCAGCAGCCGAGGGGACTCCACCGGCTACGAGCAGTACTTC.

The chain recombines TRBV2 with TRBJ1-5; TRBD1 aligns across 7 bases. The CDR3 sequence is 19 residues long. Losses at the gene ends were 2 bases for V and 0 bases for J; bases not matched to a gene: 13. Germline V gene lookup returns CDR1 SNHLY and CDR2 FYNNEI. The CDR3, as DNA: TGTGCCAGCAGTGAATCTGACAGGGCCCCTTACTATAGCAATCAGCCCCAGCATTTT. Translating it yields CASSESDRAPYYSNQPQHF. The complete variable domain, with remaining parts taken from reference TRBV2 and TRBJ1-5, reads EPEVTQTPSHQVTQMGQEVILRCVPISNHLYFYWYRQILGQKVEFLVSFYNNEISEKSEIFDDQFSVERPDGSNFTLKIRSTKLEDSAMYFCASSESDRAPYYSNQPQHFGDGTRLSIL.

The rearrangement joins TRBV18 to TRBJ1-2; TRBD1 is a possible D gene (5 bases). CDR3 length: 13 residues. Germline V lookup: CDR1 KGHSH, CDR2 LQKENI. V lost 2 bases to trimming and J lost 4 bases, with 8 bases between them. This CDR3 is CASSPSGGYGYTF. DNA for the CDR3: TGTGCCAGCTCACCATCCGGGGGCTATGGCTACACCTTC.

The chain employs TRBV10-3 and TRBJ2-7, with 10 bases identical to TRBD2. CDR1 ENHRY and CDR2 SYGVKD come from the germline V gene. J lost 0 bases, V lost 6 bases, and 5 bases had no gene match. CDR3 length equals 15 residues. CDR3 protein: CAIRKGTSDSYEQYF. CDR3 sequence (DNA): TGTGCCATCAGGAAAGGGACTAGCGACTCCTACGAGCAGTACTTC.

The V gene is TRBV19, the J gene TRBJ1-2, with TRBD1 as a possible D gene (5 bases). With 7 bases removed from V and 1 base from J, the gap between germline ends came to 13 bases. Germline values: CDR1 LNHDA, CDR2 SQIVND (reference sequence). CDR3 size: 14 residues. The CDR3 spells CASMKQELNYGYTF. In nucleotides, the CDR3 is TGTGCCAGTATGAAACAGGAACTTAACTATGGCTACACCTTC.

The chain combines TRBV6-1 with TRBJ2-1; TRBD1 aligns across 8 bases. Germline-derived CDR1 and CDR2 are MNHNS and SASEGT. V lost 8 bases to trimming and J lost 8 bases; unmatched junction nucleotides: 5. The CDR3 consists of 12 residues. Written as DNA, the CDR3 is TGTGCCAGCCAGGACAGGGTCGATGAGCAGTTCTTC. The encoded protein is CASQDRVDEQFF.

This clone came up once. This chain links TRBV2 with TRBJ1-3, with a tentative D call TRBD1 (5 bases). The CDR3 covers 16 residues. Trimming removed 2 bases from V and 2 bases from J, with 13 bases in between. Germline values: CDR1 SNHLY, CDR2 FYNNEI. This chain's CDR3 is CASSEYRRAAGNTIYF. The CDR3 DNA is TGTGCCAGCAGTGAATATCGCAGGGCCGCTGGAAACACCATATATTTT. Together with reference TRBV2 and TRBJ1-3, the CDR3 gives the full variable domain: EPEVTQTPSHQVTQMGQEVILRCVPISNHLYFYWYRQILGQKVEFLVSFYNNEISEKSEIFDDQFSVERPDGSNFTLKIRSTKLEDSAMYFCASSEYRRAAGNTIYFGEGSWLTVV.

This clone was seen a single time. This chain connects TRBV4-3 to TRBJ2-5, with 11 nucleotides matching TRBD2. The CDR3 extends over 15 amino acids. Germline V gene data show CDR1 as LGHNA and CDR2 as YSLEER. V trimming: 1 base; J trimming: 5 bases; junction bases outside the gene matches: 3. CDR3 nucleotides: TGCGCCAGCAGCCAAGTAGCGGGGGGGGCGGAGACCCAGTACTTC. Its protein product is CASSQVAGGAETQYF.

CDR3 region: CASSVRGDRYVMNTEAFF. CDR3 sequence (DNA): TGTGCCAGCAGTGTGAGAGGGGACAGATACGTGATGAACACTGAAGCTTTCTTT. The chain has TRBV6-1 and TRBJ1-1; 7 bases are shared with TRBD1. Germline assignment: CDR1 MNHNS and CDR2 SASEGT. The junction had 14 bases not matched to a gene; V was cut back by 4 bases and J by 0 bases. The CDR3 loop spans 18 amino acids.

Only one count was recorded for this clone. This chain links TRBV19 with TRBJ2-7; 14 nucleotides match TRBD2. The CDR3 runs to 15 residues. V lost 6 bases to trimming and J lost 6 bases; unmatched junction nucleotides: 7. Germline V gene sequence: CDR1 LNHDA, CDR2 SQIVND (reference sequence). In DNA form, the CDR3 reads TGTGCCAGTAGCTCGACTAGCGGGAGGGCCATCGAGCAGTACTTC. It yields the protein CASSSTSGRAIEQYF.

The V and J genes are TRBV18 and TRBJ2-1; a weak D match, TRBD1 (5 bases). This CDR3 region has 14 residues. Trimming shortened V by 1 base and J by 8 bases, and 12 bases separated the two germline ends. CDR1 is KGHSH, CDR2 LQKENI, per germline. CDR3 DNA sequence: TGTGCCAGCTCACCACTTCAGGGTCGCGATGAGCAGTTCTTC. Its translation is CASSPLQGRDEQFF.

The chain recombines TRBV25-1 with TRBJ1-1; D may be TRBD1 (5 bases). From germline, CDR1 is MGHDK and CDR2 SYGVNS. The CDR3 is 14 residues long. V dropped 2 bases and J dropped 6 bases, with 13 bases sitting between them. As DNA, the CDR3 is TGTGCCAGCAGTGAAGCCGGGACTCCCTCTGAAGCTTTCTTT. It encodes CASSEAGTPSEAFF.

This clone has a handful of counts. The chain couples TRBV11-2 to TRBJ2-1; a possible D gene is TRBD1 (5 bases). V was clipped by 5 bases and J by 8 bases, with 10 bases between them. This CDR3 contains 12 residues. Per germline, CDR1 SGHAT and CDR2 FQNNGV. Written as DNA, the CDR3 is TGTGCCAGCAGCGCCCAGGGCTATGAGCAGTTCTTC. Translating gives CASSAQGYEQFF.

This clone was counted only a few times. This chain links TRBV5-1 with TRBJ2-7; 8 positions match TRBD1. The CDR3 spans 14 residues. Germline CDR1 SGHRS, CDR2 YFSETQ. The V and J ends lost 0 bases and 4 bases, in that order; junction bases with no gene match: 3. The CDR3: CASSLGQGMYEQYF. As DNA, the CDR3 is TGCGCCAGCAGCTTGGGACAGGGGATGTACGAGCAGTACTTC. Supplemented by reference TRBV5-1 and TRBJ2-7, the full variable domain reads KAGVTQTPRYLIKTRGQQVTLSCSPISGHRSVSWYQQTPGQGLQFLFEYFSETQRNKGNFPGRFSGRQFSNSRSEMNVSTLELGDSALYLCASSLGQGMYEQYFGPGTRLTVT.